This note documents a single TCR beta chain sequence. Its antigen remains unknown. This sample was taken from a study of T cell repertoires in cytomegalovirus infection. After removal of 1 base from V and 5 bases from J, the junction contained 13 bases not matched to a gene. CDR1 is SGHTA, CDR2 FQGNSA, per germline. There are 19 residues in the CDR3. MiXCR, applied by TCRdb to the reads, yields one record per CDR3 protein. The sample lists a few hundred thousand distinct CDR3 sequences; 22% were seen once. The genes are TRBV7-2 and TRBJ2-1; 11 bases match TRBD2. The sequencing used cultured PBMCs, collected from culture after CMV antigen stimulation. The TCR was taken from a human donor in good health (CMV status not recorded). Some clones in this sample may be carry-over from other donors' samples. The CDR3 coding sequence is TGTGCCAGCAGCTTAGTAAGGGCAGGGGCTAGCGGGGGGCACAATGAGCAGTTCTTC. Translated, it gives CASSLVRAGASGGHNEQFF.